One T cell receptor (beta chain) is described in this entry. Using immunoSEQ multiplex PCR, the repertoire was profiled, and TCRdb retains in-frame clones only, with some absent. Of about 2 million clones listed, about 95% are singletons. The germline V gene has CDR1 SEHNR and CDR2 FQNEAQ (reference sequence). V lost 4 bases and J lost 4; bases outside the gene matches: 15. CDR3 length: 17 residues. In the naive CD8 group, cells lacked CD45RO and were positively selected for CCR7, so terminally differentiated effector memory CD45RA+ cells were left out. All of the donors resided in Nashville, Tennessee, and each was a Caucasian adult. These data belong to a study of shared clonotypes between healthy human individuals.

The sequencing sample was made of naive CD8+ T cells sorted from blood. This receptor was obtained from a man aged 18 to 30 in good health. The V gene is TRBV7-9, the J gene TRBJ2-7; 8 nucleotides align to TRBD1. The DNA for the CDR3 is TGTGCCAGCAGCTCCGACTTAGGGAAGGACAGGGTTTACGAGCAGTACTTC. Translating it yields CASSSDLGKDRVYEQYF.